The sequence of this T cell receptor (beta chain) was determined in a study of shared clonotypes between healthy human individuals. The table came from immunoSEQ multiplex PCR; TCRdb's copy has only in-frame clones and leaves some out. The table shows a few million clones, with around 90% occurring only once. With 5 bases removed from V and 2 bases from J, the gap between germline ends came to 9 bases. The CDR3 has 13 amino acids. Per germline, CDR1 LNHDA and CDR2 SQIVND (reference sequence). The chain employs TRBV19 and TRBJ1-2; no clear D. The source is a man between 18 and 35 years old in good health. The sequenced material came from naive CD4+ T cells sorted from blood. Documented subset: CD45RA+ positively selected. The chain's CDR3 is CASSWTLNYGYTF. The CDR3 nucleotides read TGTGCCAGTAGTTGGACTCTGAACTATGGCTACACCTTC.